This T cell receptor (beta chain) was obtained from a study of PD-L1 blockade in urothelial cancer. Study overall: Patients initiated atezolizumab in the mid-2010s at 1,200 mg intravenously every 3 weeks.

CDR1 is LGHNA and CDR2 is YSLEER in the germline V gene. The length of the CDR3 is 14 residues. The V end was cut by 4 bases, the J end by 4 bases, with 13 bases between. Time point defined: pretreatment peripheral blood. Every PCR was spiked with synthetic TCR analog templates. Here immunoSEQ multiplex PCR was the method, and the copy in TCRdb shows in-frame clones only, minus some. The sample has roughly 50,000 clones, around nine tenths seen once. The sample in question was PBMCs, obtained around atezolizumab (anti-PD-L1) treatment. The TCR sequence derives from a woman aged 55-69 years with urothelial cancer. The chain combines TRBV4-3 with TRBJ1-2, with D unclear. Here the CDR3 reads CASSPRPTLYGYTF. The CDR3 DNA is TGCGCCAGCAGCCCTAGACCGACCCTCTATGGCTACACCTTC.